A selection of T cell receptor beta chains follows, all from one sample in a study of T cells in Graves' hyperthyroidism and ophthalmopathy. TCRdb re-derived calls from the multiplex PCR reads in MiXCR, one entry per CDR3 protein. The sample gives fewer than 400,000 distinct CDR3 sequences, more than 13% of which show up once; 25% to 30% is in the top ten. The sample comprised blood. Every receptor here comes from a man between 45 and 60 years old with Graves' ophthalmopathy. Each CDR3 is given with its conserved first and last residue. Each record gives: CDR3 protein, CDR3 DNA, clone size, J gene, D gene, V gene. A D gene is named only where the DNA matches it firmly. Clone size is stated in some rows and not others, as once, few, many or a class when expanded.

CDR3 protein: CSAGTSGRGSYEQYF; CDR3 DNA: TGCAGTGCCGGGACTAGCGGGAGAGGGAGCTACGAGCAGTACTTC; clone size: -; J gene: TRBJ2-7; D gene: TRBD2; V gene: TRBV20-1
CDR3 protein: CASSIGINFPETQYF; CDR3 DNA: TGTGCCAGTAGTATCGGGATTAACTTTCCTGAGACCCAGTACTTC; clone size: few; J gene: TRBJ2-5; D gene: -; V gene: TRBV19
CDR3 protein: CASSYTSGSGNEQFF; CDR3 DNA: TGTGCCAGCAGCTATACTAGCGGGAGCGGCAATGAGCAGTTCTTC; clone size: few; J gene: TRBJ2-1; D gene: TRBD2; V gene: TRBV11-2
CDR3 protein: CAISEARGQKGYTF; CDR3 DNA: TGTGCCATCAGTGAGGCGCGGGGACAGAAAGGCTACACCTTC; clone size: -; J gene: TRBJ1-2; D gene: TRBD1; V gene: TRBV10-3
CDR3 protein: CASSPTWTSGGLDTQYF; CDR3 DNA: TGTGCCAGCAGTCCGACGTGGACTAGCGGGGGGTTGGATACGCAGTATTTT; clone size: few; J gene: TRBJ2-3; D gene: TRBD2; V gene: TRBV27
CDR3 protein: CASSLELARSYEQFF; CDR3 DNA: TGTGCCAGCAGCTTGGAACTAGCGCGAAGCTATGAGCAGTTCTTC; clone size: many; J gene: TRBJ2-1; D gene: TRBD2; V gene: TRBV5-8
CDR3 protein: CASSLYPGGRSYNEQFF; CDR3 DNA: TGTGCCAGCAGTTTATACCCAGGTGGACGCTCCTACAATGAGCAGTTCTTC; clone size: few; J gene: TRBJ2-1; D gene: -; V gene: TRBV27
CDR3 protein: CASSSTGTSKVTQYF; CDR3 DNA: TGTGCCAGCAGCTCAACCGGGACTAGCAAGGTTACGCAGTATTTT; clone size: many; J gene: TRBJ2-3; D gene: TRBD2; V gene: TRBV7-3
CDR3 protein: CATESGASGSRRTYEQYF; CDR3 DNA: TGTGCCACCGAGTCGGGGGCTAGCGGGAGCAGGCGAACCTACGAGCAGTACTTC; clone size: once; J gene: TRBJ2-7; D gene: TRBD2; V gene: TRBV10-3
CDR3 protein: CASSLGQVNQPQHF; CDR3 DNA: TGCGCCAGCAGCTTGGGACAGGTTAATCAGCCCCAGCATTTT; clone size: many; J gene: TRBJ1-5; D gene: -; V gene: TRBV5-1
CDR3 protein: CASSQVVLQFF; CDR3 DNA: TGTGCCAGCAGCCAAGTCGTGTTGCAGTTCTTC; clone size: few; J gene: TRBJ2-1; D gene: -; V gene: TRBV14
CDR3 protein: CSARPGLAGGRSSYNEQFF; CDR3 DNA: TGCAGTGCTAGACCGGGACTAGCGGGAGGTCGAAGCTCCTACAATGAGCAGTTCTTC; clone size: -; J gene: TRBJ2-1; D gene: TRBD2; V gene: TRBV20-1
CDR3 protein: CASRSVGDTDTQYF; CDR3 DNA: TGTGCCAGCAGATCCGTGGGAGACACAGATACGCAGTATTTT; clone size: many; J gene: TRBJ2-3; D gene: -; V gene: TRBV5-6
CDR3 protein: CASAPRSGSYNEQFF; CDR3 DNA: TGTGCCAGTGCCCCCCGATCGGGGTCCTACAATGAGCAGTTCTTC; clone size: many; J gene: TRBJ2-1; D gene: -; V gene: TRBV2
CDR3 protein: CAGSQEPVAGPGQETQYF; CDR3 DNA: TGTGCCGGCAGCCAAGAGCCCGTTGCGGGTCCTGGACAAGAGACCCAGTACTTC; clone size: -; J gene: TRBJ2-5; D gene: -; V gene: TRBV3-1
CDR3 protein: CASRKLAGVTDTQYF; CDR3 DNA: TGTGCCAGCAGAAAATTAGCGGGAGTAACAGATACGCAGTATTTT; clone size: many; J gene: TRBJ2-3; D gene: TRBD2; V gene: TRBV2
CDR3 protein: CATSDFETQYF; CDR3 DNA: TGTGCCACCAGTGATTTTGAGACCCAGTACTTC; clone size: few; J gene: TRBJ2-5; D gene: -; V gene: TRBV24-1
CDR3 protein: CASSTGRNSRTDTQYF; CDR3 DNA: TGTGCCAGCAGCACGGGGCGGAACAGTCGCACAGATACGCAGTATTTT; clone size: many; J gene: TRBJ2-3; D gene: -; V gene: TRBV9
CDR3 protein: CASSRDSGMNTEAFF; CDR3 DNA: TGTGCCAGCAGCCGGGACAGTGGCATGAACACTGAAGCTTTCTTT; clone size: -; J gene: TRBJ1-1; D gene: TRBD1; V gene: TRBV14
CDR3 protein: CASSEEGLAGTEQFF; CDR3 DNA: TGTGCCAGCAGTGAAGAGGGACTAGCGGGAACTGAGCAGTTCTTC; clone size: few; J gene: TRBJ2-1; D gene: TRBD2; V gene: TRBV2
CDR3 protein: CASSETGDTGELFF; CDR3 DNA: TGTGCCAGTAGTGAGACAGGGGACACCGGGGAGCTGTTTTTT; clone size: few; J gene: TRBJ2-2; D gene: TRBD1; V gene: TRBV19
CDR3 protein: CSAKTPLAPTYNEQFF; CDR3 DNA: TGCAGTGCTAAGACCCCTCTAGCGCCTACCTACAATGAGCAGTTCTTC; clone size: few; J gene: TRBJ2-1; D gene: -; V gene: TRBV20-1
CDR3 protein: CASSLTSGRAFGTDTQYF; CDR3 DNA: TGTGCCAGCAGCTTGACTAGCGGGAGGGCCTTTGGCACAGATACGCAGTATTTT; clone size: -; J gene: TRBJ2-3; D gene: TRBD2; V gene: TRBV7-3
CDR3 protein: CASTGGYTDTQYF; CDR3 DNA: TGTGCCAGCACGGGAGGGTACACAGATACGCAGTATTTT; clone size: many; J gene: TRBJ2-3; D gene: TRBD2; V gene: TRBV28
CDR3 protein: CASSLLTRETQYF; CDR3 DNA: TGCGCCAGCAGCTTGTTGACCCGGGAGACCCAGTACTTC; clone size: few; J gene: TRBJ2-5; D gene: -; V gene: TRBV5-1
CDR3 protein: CASSYGTGGNQPQHF; CDR3 DNA: TGTGCCAGCAGTTACGGGACAGGGGGTAATCAGCCCCAGCATTTT; clone size: -; J gene: TRBJ1-5; D gene: TRBD1; V gene: TRBV27
CDR3 protein: CAWSERRFGGRTGELFF; CDR3 DNA: TGTGCCTGGAGTGAGAGAAGGTTCGGGGGCCGGACCGGGGAGCTGTTTTTT; clone size: many; J gene: TRBJ2-2; D gene: -; V gene: TRBV30
CDR3 protein: CASSQETVMNTEAFF; CDR3 DNA: TGCGCCAGCAGCCAAGAGACAGTTATGAACACTGAAGCTTTCTTT; clone size: -; J gene: TRBJ1-1; D gene: -; V gene: TRBV4-1
CDR3 protein: CASSAGLFAEQPQHF; CDR3 DNA: TGTGCCAGCAGTGCCGGACTTTTTGCGGAGCAGCCCCAGCATTTT; clone size: -; J gene: TRBJ1-5; D gene: -; V gene: TRBV25-1
CDR3 protein: CASSLLLAGYRTGELFF; CDR3 DNA: TGTGCCAGCAGCTTACTACTAGCGGGATATCGGACCGGGGAGCTGTTTTTT; clone size: many; J gene: TRBJ2-2; D gene: TRBD2; V gene: TRBV7-2
CDR3 protein: CASSQPGQGNEQFF; CDR3 DNA: TGTGCCAGCAGTCAACCGGGACAAGGAAATGAGCAGTTCTTC; clone size: -; J gene: TRBJ2-1; D gene: -; V gene: TRBV12-3/TRBV12-4
CDR3 protein: CATSDPRTGKETQYF; CDR3 DNA: TGTGCCACCAGTGATCCCAGGACAGGGAAAGAGACCCAGTACTTC; clone size: many; J gene: TRBJ2-5; D gene: TRBD1; V gene: TRBV24-1
CDR3 protein: CASSISGSDTQYF; CDR3 DNA: TGTGCCAGTAGTATCTCGGGATCGGATACGCAGTATTTT; clone size: -; J gene: TRBJ2-3; D gene: -; V gene: TRBV19
CDR3 protein: CASSELGGGIQHF; CDR3 DNA: TGTGCCAGCAGTGAGTTGGGGGGGGGAATTCAGCATTTT; clone size: -; J gene: TRBJ1-5; D gene: -; V gene: TRBV6-1
CDR3 protein: CASSITSGSIEETQYF; CDR3 DNA: TGTGCCAGTAGTATCACCAGCGGGAGCATTGAGGAGACCCAGTACTTC; clone size: many; J gene: TRBJ2-5; D gene: TRBD2; V gene: TRBV19
CDR3 protein: CASSYDNRGYEQYF; CDR3 DNA: TGTGCCAGCAGTTACGACAACAGGGGCTACGAGCAGTACTTC; clone size: -; J gene: TRBJ2-7; D gene: TRBD1; V gene: TRBV11-2
CDR3 protein: CSARRTENTGELFF; CDR3 DNA: TGCAGTGCTAGAAGGACGGAGAACACCGGGGAGCTGTTTTTT; clone size: many; J gene: TRBJ2-2; D gene: -; V gene: TRBV20-1
CDR3 protein: CASSDTPSPAVNYEQYF; CDR3 DNA: TGTGCCAGCAGTGATACTCCCTCTCCAGCGGTGAACTACGAGCAGTACTTC; clone size: -; J gene: TRBJ2-7; D gene: -; V gene: TRBV6-4
CDR3 protein: CASRTSGGYNEQFF; CDR3 DNA: TGCGCCAGCAGGACTAGCGGGGGTTACAATGAGCAGTTCTTC; clone size: many; J gene: TRBJ2-1; D gene: TRBD2; V gene: TRBV5-1
CDR3 protein: CASSPPAGGGSQYF; CDR3 DNA: TGTGCCAGCAGTCCTCCAGCGGGAGGGGGTTCCCAGTACTTC; clone size: many; J gene: TRBJ2-5; D gene: TRBD2; V gene: TRBV28